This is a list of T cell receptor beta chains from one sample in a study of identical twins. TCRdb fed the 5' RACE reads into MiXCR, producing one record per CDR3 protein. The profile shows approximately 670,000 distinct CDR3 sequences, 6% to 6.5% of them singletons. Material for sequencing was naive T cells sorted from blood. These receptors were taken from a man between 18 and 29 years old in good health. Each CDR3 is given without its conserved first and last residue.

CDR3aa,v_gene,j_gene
ASSQDRWLQGHQPQH,TRBV4-1,TRBJ1-5
ASSPYSTSAF,TRBV12-3/TRBV12-4,TRBJ2-1
ASNMDRADTQY,TRBV12-3/TRBV12-4,TRBJ2-3
ASKTDTEAF,TRBV28,TRBJ1-1
ASSSTGTSAETQY,TRBV7-3,TRBJ2-5
ASSQGSSASYYEQY,TRBV4-3,TRBJ2-7
AITSGSLNEQF,TRBV10-3,TRBJ2-1
ASSLLAEDRQF,TRBV7-2,TRBJ2-1
ASSLGRQGRPDTQY,TRBV7-6,TRBJ2-3
ASSKETGTMYTEAF,TRBV12-3/TRBV12-4,TRBJ1-1
ATSRTGVINYGYT,TRBV15,TRBJ1-2
AWGNYNEQF,TRBV30,TRBJ2-1
ASSLGIAGLVDNEQF,TRBV5-1,TRBJ2-1
ASSQGLADEQF,TRBV5-1,TRBJ2-1
ASTQMDTQY,TRBV6-5,TRBJ2-3
ASAMSAGVIGELF,TRBV12-5,TRBJ2-2
ASSSRGFRESEDTQY,TRBV7-9,TRBJ2-3
SARDRDKGSNQPQH,TRBV20-1,TRBJ1-5
ASSSRDRDSYEQY,TRBV27,TRBJ2-7
ASSQDSPSGGFYNEQF,TRBV4-3,TRBJ2-1
SGEDSYEQY,TRBV29-1,TRBJ2-7
ASSRRTGGLAGVWDEQF,TRBV4-3,TRBJ2-1
ASSQDLSVGGCDTQY,TRBV3-1,TRBJ2-3
ASSFQIGGRWETQY,TRBV12-3/TRBV12-4,TRBJ2-5
ASSLYGTSGTTGELF,TRBV28,TRBJ2-2
ASILRTSGTDSQY,TRBV28,TRBJ2-5
ASSLIQARNQPQH,TRBV7-3,TRBJ1-5
ASGQGLWPQH,TRBV2,TRBJ1-5
ASSHPGGPLYNEQF,TRBV4-1,TRBJ2-1
SVEGSGYT,TRBV29-1,TRBJ1-2
SVDRGDGGYT,TRBV29-1,TRBJ1-2
ASSYPGSLPRDRETQY,TRBV6-5,TRBJ2-5
AISGGRGERRPSTDTQY,TRBV10-3,TRBJ2-3
ASSYSWAFDTEAF,TRBV6-2/TRBV6-3,TRBJ1-1
SAAGTEISGELF,TRBV29-1,TRBJ2-2
ASSLITGSNTQY,TRBV7-2,TRBJ2-3
ASSQGSGAADTQY,TRBV4-3,TRBJ2-3
AWTTGSYGYT,TRBV30,TRBJ1-2
ASRGTGRQETQY,TRBV5-1,TRBJ2-5
ASSSPPSGQRNEQF,TRBV12-3/TRBV12-4,TRBJ2-1
ASSFLAGGSGANVLT,TRBV28,TRBJ2-6
ASRGDRASSYNSPLH,TRBV5-4,TRBJ1-6
ASSLTSIAGPGDTQY,TRBV5-1,TRBJ2-3
ASSYTGENTEAF,TRBV5-1,TRBJ1-1
ASSVDPGEGVNEQF,TRBV10-2,TRBJ2-1
ASSADLTEAF,TRBV12-3/TRBV12-4,TRBJ1-1
ASTTGLGQNYNEQF,TRBV5-1,TRBJ2-1
ASSPGRDSSNEQF,TRBV5-6,TRBJ2-1
ASSQEISGANVLT,TRBV4-1,TRBJ2-6
ASSLSTGSSEQY,TRBV27,TRBJ2-7
ASSLAVVGEANYGYT,TRBV5-1,TRBJ1-2